This entry lists 11 T cell receptor beta chains sequenced from one sample in a study of OX40 agonist ivuxolimab in advanced cancers. Sequencing used immunoSEQ multiplex PCR; TCRdb keeps in-frame clones, though not all of them. This sample has 25,000 to 40,000 clones; around 84% occur once, and the top ten carry around 21%. The sequences come from CD4+ or CD8+ T cells sorted from blood, collected in a trial of the OX40 agonist ivuxolimab. The source is an adult with an advanced solid tumor such as melanoma, head and neck, liver or kidney cancer.

The V call is TRBV10-3, the J call TRBJ2-7, with D perhaps matching TRBD1 or TRBD2 (6 bases each). The CDR3 runs 14 residues. V shed 3 bases and J shed 1 base, with 10 bases lying between them. Per germline, CDR1 ENHRY and CDR2 SYGVKD. In DNA form, the CDR3 reads TGTGCCATCAGTGAAAGGGGGGCGTCCTACGAGCAGTACTTC. It yields the protein CAISERGASYEQYF.

J is TRBJ2-7 and V is TRBV19; D remains unclear. V lost 5 bases to trimming and J lost 6 bases, with 14 bases between them. CDR1 LNHDA and CDR2 SQIVND come from the germline V gene (reference sequence). There are 13 residues in the CDR3. CDR3 bases: TGTGCCAGTAGTTTTGAATTTTTGTTCGAGCAGTACTTC. Translated: CASSFEFLFEQYF.

The rearrangement links TRBV27 to TRBJ2-2; D might be TRBD1 (6 bases). The CDR3 sequence is 11 residues long. Germline loops: CDR1 MNHEY, CDR2 SMNVEV (reference sequence). V was clipped by 7 bases and J by 6 bases, with 6 bases between them. The CDR3 protein is CASKGAGELFF. The CDR3 bases are TGTGCCAGCAAGGGGGCCGGGGAGCTGTTTTTT.

The chain employs TRBV9 and TRBJ1-1; D unclear. There are 12 residues in the CDR3. The germline gives CDR1 SGDLS, CDR2 YYNGEE. Trimming took off 0 bases at V and 6 bases at J, with 6 bases between the two ends. The CDR3 DNA reads as TGTGCCAGCAGCGTAGTGGGGTCTGAAGCTTTCTTT. Translation gives CASSVVGSEAFF.

The chain recombines TRBV5-1 with TRBJ2-3; D assignment may be TRBD1 or TRBD2 (5 bases each). The germline V gene has CDR1 SGHRS and CDR2 YFSETQ. The CDR3 is 15 residues long. V dropped 7 bases and J dropped 0 bases, with 15 bases sitting between them. Here the CDR3 DNA reads TGCGCCAGCGGTGGCTGGGACCCTAGCACAGATACGCAGTATTTT. Translating gives CASGGWDPSTDTQYF.

The chain is built from TRBV29-1 and TRBJ2-1; D is undetermined. Germline V CDR1 and CDR2: SQVTM, ANQGSEA. Trimming took off 1 base at V and 6 bases at J, with 19 bases between the two ends. This CDR3 spans 16 amino acids. The CDR3 sequence is CSVEGVSLKQPNEQFF. The CDR3 region has the DNA TGCAGCGTTGAAGGGGTGTCCCTCAAGCAGCCCAATGAGCAGTTCTTC.

The DNA of the CDR3 is TGTGCCAGCAGCCCTAGCGGGGGGGGCTACAATGAGCAGTTCTTC. It specifies CASSPSGGGYNEQFF. The V gene is TRBV5-4, the J gene TRBJ2-1; 12 bases fit TRBD2. The V and J ends lost 4 bases and 3 bases, in that order; junction bases with no gene match: 2. This CDR3 has 15 residues. Per germline, CDR1 SGHNT and CDR2 YYREEE (reference sequence).

The CDR3 here is CASSLGGEKDTEAFF. The CDR3 DNA reads as TGCGCCAGCAGCTTGGGAGGGGAAAAGGACACTGAAGCTTTCTTT. This chain connects TRBV5-1 to TRBJ1-1, with a tentative D call TRBD1 (5 bases). V lost 0 bases and J lost 3, with 12 bases in between. The germline V gene has CDR1 SGHRS and CDR2 YFSETQ. CDR3 length: 15 residues.

This rearrangement joins TRBV4-1 to TRBJ2-5; D may be TRBD2 (7 bases). With 1 base removed from V and 5 bases from J, the gap between germline ends came to 17 bases. CDR1 is MGHRA and CDR2 is YSYEKL in the germline V gene. This CDR3 is 16 amino acids long. The CDR3 bases are TGCGCCAGCAGCCAAGTTCGGGGAGGGGGAAGGGAGACCCAGTACTTC. Amino acid sequence: CASSQVRGGGRETQYF.

The chain is built from TRBV5-1 and TRBJ2-7, with 9 bases fitting TRBD2. J was trimmed by 4 bases and V by 4 bases; bases with no gene match: 3. Germline V gene lookup returns CDR1 SGHRS and CDR2 YFSETQ. The CDR3 is 13 residues long. The CDR3 sequence: CASSGGGGYEQYF. The CDR3 region has the DNA TGCGCCAGCAGCGGCGGGGGGGGGTACGAGCAGTACTTC.

The rearrangement links TRBV9 to TRBJ2-1; TRBD2 matches at 11 bases. The V gene's germline CDR1 is SGDLS and CDR2 YYNGEE. The trim removed 2 bases at V and 5 bases at J, leaving 3 bases unmatched. This CDR3 has 15 amino acids. Here the CDR3 DNA reads TGTGCCAGCAGCGTTAGCGGGGGGGCCAACAATGAGCAGTTCTTC. It specifies CASSVSGGANNEQFF.